Below are 10 T cell receptor beta chains sequenced from a single sample in a study of post-analysis software for immune sequencing data. Overall study findings and caveats: Patients had higher frequencies than controls of about five TRBV segments, including TRBV5-6, TRBV5-1 and TRBV20-1.

These receptors have no identified antigens. Built from TCR beta cDNA, the libraries had unique molecular identifiers in them. TCRdb re-called the PCR reads with MiXCR, one entry per CDR3 protein. The repertoire includes more than 450,000 distinct CDR3 sequences, roughly 45% of them detected once, and roughly 1.7% sits in the top ten. Sequencing was performed on blood. These receptors were taken from a girl between 5 and 17 years old with multiple sclerosis.

The chain recombines TRBV20-1 with TRBJ2-5; a possible D gene is TRBD2 (7 bases). V lost 5 bases and J 0 bases, leaving 13 bases between the germline ends. The CDR3 is 14 amino acids. The germline gives CDR1 DFQATT, CDR2 SNEGSKA (reference sequence). The CDR3 sequence: CSAPRGGYQETQYF. As DNA, the CDR3 is TGCAGTGCTCCAAGGGGGGGGTACCAAGAGACCCAGTACTTC.

The CDR3 bases are TGCGCCAGCAGCACGGGACAGGGCCCCGACTTCTCCTACGAGCAGTACTTC. It yields the protein CASSTGQGPDFSYEQYF. V gene TRBV5-1 combines with J gene TRBJ2-7; TRBD1 aligns across 9 bases. V was pared by 4 bases and J by 0 bases, with 11 bases of the junction left unmatched. Germline assignment: CDR1 SGHRS and CDR2 YFSETQ. CDR3 length equals 17 residues.

The rearrangement uses TRBV5-4 and TRBJ2-1, with D perhaps matching TRBD1 or TRBD2 (5 bases each). The V gene lost 0 bases and the J gene lost 10 bases, with 17 bases spanning the gap. Germline CDR1 is SGHNT and CDR2 is YYREEE (reference sequence). This CDR3 is 15 amino acids long. The CDR3 sequence: CASSLAGALRGEQFF. CDR3 in DNA: TGTGCCAGCAGCTTGGCCGGGGCGCTACGTGGGGAGCAGTTCTTC.

This clonotype was recorded a few times. V is TRBV20-1 and J is TRBJ1-1, with 9 bases that match TRBD1. The CDR3 loop spans 15 amino acids. Germline lookup yields CDR1 DFQATT and CDR2 SNEGSKA (reference sequence). V shed 6 bases, J shed 5 bases, and the junction held 13 bases outside the gene matches. CDR3 amino acids: CSARTGGIGSTEAFF. The CDR3 coding sequence is TGCAGTGCGCGTACAGGGGGCATCGGAAGTACTGAAGCTTTCTTT.

The V gene is TRBV30, the J gene TRBJ2-6, with D uncertain. Trimming removed 6 bases from V and 2 bases from J, with 8 bases in between. Germline CDR1 is GTSNPN and CDR2 is SVGIG (reference sequence). The CDR3 is 13 residues long. The CDR3: CACPTAGANVLTF. The CDR3 DNA reads as TGTGCCTGCCCCACGGCTGGGGCCAACGTCCTGACTTTC. Drawing the rest from reference TRBV30 and TRBJ2-6, the complete variable domain is SQTIHQWPATLVQPVGSPLSLECTVEGTSNPNLYWYRQAAGRGLQLLFYSVGIGQISSEVPQNLSASRPQDRQFILSSKKLLLSDSGFYLCACPTAGANVLTFGAGSRLTVL.

The table lists this clonotype with a few counts. The V gene is TRBV12-3 or TRBV12-4, the J gene TRBJ2-3; D uncertain. This CDR3 region has 15 residues. V lost 3 bases to trimming and J lost 1 base, with 11 bases between them. The CDR3 nucleotides are TGTGCCAGCAGTTTTCTCTCTTATGGCACAGATACGCAGTATTTT. It codes for CASSFLSYGTDTQYF.

This clonotype appeared a few times. The rearrangement uses TRBV4-1 and TRBJ2-5; D might be TRBD1 (6 bases). This CDR3 comprises 15 residues. Trimming stripped 2 bases from V and 2 bases from J, with 12 bases between. CDR1 is MGHRA, CDR2 YSYEKL, per germline. The CDR3: CASSQSGTLQETQYF. In nucleotides, the CDR3 is TGCGCCAGCAGCCAATCCGGGACATTACAAGAGACCCAGTACTTC.

The rearrangement joins TRBV7-2 to TRBJ2-5, with no clear D. The CDR3 spans 12 residues. CDR1 and CDR2 (germline): SGHTA, FQGNSA. The ends were cut back, 6 bases at V and 5 bases at J, with 10 bases in the middle. The CDR3 DNA sequence: TGTGCCAGCAGTAAAGCAATGGAGACCCAGTACTTC. Translated: CASSKAMETQYF.

The chain has TRBV19 and TRBJ1-2; TRBD1 agrees at 10 bases. Trimming removed 8 bases from V and 8 bases from J; junction bases left unmatched: 11. The CDR3 is 14 amino acids. Germline V gene data show CDR1 as LNHDA and CDR2 as SQIVND (reference sequence). CDR3 region: CASRSRDRGGGYTF. The CDR3 coding sequence is TGTGCCAGTCGGTCCCGGGACAGGGGTGGCGGCTACACCTTC.

The chain carries TRBV4-1 and TRBJ2-1, with unresolved D. The CDR3 has 17 amino acids. The V gene lost 1 base and the J gene lost 2 bases, with 15 bases spanning the gap. Per the germline V gene, CDR1 is MGHRA and CDR2 is YSYEKL. CDR3 residues: CASSQASEKGAYNEQFF. Here the CDR3 DNA reads TGCGCCAGCAGCCAAGCATCAGAGAAGGGCGCCTACAATGAGCAGTTCTTC.